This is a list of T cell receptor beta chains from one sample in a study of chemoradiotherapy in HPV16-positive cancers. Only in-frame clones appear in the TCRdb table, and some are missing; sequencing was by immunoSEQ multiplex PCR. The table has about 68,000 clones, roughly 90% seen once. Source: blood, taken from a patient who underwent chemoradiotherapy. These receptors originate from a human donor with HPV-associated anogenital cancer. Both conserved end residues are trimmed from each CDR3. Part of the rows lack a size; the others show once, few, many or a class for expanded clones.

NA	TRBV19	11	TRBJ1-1	ASEGQVNTEAF
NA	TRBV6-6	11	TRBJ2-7	ASSYVQGSEQY
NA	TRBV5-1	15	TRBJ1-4	ASSLESRGATNEKLF
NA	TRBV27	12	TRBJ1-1	ASSPWGQNTEAF
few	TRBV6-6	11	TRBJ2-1	ASSRDYTNEQF
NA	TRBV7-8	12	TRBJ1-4	ASSSSPSVEKLF
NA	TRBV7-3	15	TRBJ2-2	ASSHGTARTNTGELF
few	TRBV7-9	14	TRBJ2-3	ASSSGQGGGTDTQY
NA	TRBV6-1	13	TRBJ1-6	ASSVQTGMDSPLH
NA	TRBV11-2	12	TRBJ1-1	ASSFERGGTEAF
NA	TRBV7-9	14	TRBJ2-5	ASSFLLDGYQETQY
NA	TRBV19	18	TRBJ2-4	ARKIKGSARLLGAKNIQY
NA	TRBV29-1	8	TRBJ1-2	SVDREGYT
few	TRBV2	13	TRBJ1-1	ASSIYQGGRTEAF
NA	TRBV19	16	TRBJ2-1	ASSGPPTAGVLYNEQF
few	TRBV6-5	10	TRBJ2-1	ASVTGHNEQF
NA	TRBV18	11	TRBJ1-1	ASSGGRQTEAF
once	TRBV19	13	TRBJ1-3	ASSMEQGKGNTIY
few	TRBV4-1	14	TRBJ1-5	ASSLTGTLSNQPQH
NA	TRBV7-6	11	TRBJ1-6	ASSLVEDSPLH
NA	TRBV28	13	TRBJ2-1	ASSPLGQGYNEQF
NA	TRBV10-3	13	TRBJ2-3	AISESGTYMNTQY
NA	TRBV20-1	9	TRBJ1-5	SARVGQPQH
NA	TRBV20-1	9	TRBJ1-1	SATQGSEAF
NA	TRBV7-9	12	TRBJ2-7	ASRGPGLADEQY
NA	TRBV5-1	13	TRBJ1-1	ASSLPGQGIAEAF
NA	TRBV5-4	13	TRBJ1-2	ASSLEGKANYGYT
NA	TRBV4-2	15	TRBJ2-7	ASSQDSSAGGSYEQY
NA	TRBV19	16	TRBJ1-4	ASSTLSAGYSYNEKLF
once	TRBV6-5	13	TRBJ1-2	ASSYDRGGNYGYT
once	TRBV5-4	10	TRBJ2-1	ASSIRVDEQF
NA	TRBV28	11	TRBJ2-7	ASSGYGPDEQY
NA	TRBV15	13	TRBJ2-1	ATSRGLAGANEQF
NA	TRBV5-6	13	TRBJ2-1	ASSLGQGPVNEQF
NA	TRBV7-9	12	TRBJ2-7	ASKPTLGTYEQY
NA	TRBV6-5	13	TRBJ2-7	ASSSALGASYEQY
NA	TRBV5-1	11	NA	ASSSTSSYEQY
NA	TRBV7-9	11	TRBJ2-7	ASSLGTMDEQY
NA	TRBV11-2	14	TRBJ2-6	ASSPRDSSGANVLT
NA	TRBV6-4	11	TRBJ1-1	ASMGRAGTEAF
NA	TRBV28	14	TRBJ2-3	ASRNERGGRTDTQY
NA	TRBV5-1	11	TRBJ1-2	ASSLSVNYGYT
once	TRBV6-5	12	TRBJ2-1	ASSYSNFNNEQF